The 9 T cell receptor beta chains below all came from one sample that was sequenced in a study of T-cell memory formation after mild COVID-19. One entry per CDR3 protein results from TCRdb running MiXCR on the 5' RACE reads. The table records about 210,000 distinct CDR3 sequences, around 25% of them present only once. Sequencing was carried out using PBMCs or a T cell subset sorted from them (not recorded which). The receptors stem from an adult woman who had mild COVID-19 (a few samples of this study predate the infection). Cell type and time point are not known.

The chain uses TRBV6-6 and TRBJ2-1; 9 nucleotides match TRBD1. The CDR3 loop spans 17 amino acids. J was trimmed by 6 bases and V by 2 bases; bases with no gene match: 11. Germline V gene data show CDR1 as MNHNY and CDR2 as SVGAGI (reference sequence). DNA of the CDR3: TGTGCCAGCAGTTACGGTATCAGGACAGGGGATGGCAATGAGCAGTTCTTC. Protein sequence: CASSYGIRTGDGNEQFF.

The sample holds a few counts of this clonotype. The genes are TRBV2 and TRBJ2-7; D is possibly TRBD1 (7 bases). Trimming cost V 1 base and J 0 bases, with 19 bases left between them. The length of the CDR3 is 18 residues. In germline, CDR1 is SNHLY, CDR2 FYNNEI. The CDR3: CASSEERTWGDSSYEQYF. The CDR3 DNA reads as TGTGCCAGCAGTGAAGAGCGGACTTGGGGGGACAGCTCCTACGAGCAGTACTTC.

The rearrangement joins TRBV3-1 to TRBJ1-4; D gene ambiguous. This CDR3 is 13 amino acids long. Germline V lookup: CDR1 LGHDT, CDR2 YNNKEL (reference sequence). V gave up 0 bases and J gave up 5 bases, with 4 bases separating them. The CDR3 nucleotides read TGTGCCAGCAGCCAAGAATCAAATGAAAAACTGTTTTTT. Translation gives CASSQESNEKLFF.

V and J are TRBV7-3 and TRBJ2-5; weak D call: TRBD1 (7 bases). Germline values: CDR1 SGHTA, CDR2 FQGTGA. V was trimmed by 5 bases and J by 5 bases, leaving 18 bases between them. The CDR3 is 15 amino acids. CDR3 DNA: TGTGCCAGCAGCCTTGTCGGAGGGGGCACGGAGACCCAGTACTTC. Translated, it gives CASSLVGGGTETQYF.

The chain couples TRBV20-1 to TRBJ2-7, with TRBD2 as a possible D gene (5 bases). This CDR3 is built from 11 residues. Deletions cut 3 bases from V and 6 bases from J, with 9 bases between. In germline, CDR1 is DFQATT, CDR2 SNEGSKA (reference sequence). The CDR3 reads CSASGLAEQYF. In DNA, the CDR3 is TGCAGTGCTAGTGGGCTAGCCGAGCAGTACTTC.

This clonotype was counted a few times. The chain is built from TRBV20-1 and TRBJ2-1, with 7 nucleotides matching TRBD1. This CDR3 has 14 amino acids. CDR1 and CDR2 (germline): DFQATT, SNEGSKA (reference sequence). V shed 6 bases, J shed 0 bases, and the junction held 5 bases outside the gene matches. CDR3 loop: CSARDSSSYNEQFF. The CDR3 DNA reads TGCAGTGCCCGGGACAGCAGCTCCTACAATGAGCAGTTCTTC.

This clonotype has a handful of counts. The chain's CDR3 is CASVLAEPQETQYF. CDR3 sequence (DNA): TGCGCCAGCGTATTAGCGGAACCCCAAGAGACCCAGTACTTC. The V and J genes are TRBV5-1 and TRBJ2-5; TRBD2 is a possible D gene (6 bases). The CDR3 spans 14 residues. The V gene's germline CDR1 is SGHRS and CDR2 YFSETQ. Trimming removed 7 bases from V and 1 base from J, with 14 bases in between.

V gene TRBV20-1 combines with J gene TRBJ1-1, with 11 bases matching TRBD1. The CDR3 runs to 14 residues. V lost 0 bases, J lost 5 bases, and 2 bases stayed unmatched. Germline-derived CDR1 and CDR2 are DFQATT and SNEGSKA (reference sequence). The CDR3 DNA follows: TGCAGTGCTAGAGATAGGGACAGGGGGACTGAAGCTTTCTTT. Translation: CSARDRDRGTEAFF.

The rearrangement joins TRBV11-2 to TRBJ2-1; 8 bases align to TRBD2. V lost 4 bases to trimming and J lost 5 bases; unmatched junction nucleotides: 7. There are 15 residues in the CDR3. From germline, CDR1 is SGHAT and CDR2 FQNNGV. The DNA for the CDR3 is TGTGCCAGCAGCTCCGGGACTAGAGAAAACAATGAGCAGTTCTTC. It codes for CASSSGTRENNEQFF.